This TCR beta chain was observed in a study of CD8 T cells in Susac syndrome. Random-hexamer reverse transcription was applied to roughly 0.5 to 1 ug RNA. Across 54 Vbeta and 13 Jbeta, TCR beta CDR3 was amplified with immunoSEQ multiplex PCR. One entry per CDR3 protein results from TCRdb running MiXCR on the immunoSEQ multiplex PCR reads. The sample includes more than 95,000 distinct CDR3 sequences, roughly 93% seen only once; the top ten take 0.093%. Germline CDR1 MNHNY, CDR2 SVGAGI (reference sequence). This CDR3 is 13 amino acids long. Trimming at V came to 5 bases and at J to 4 bases, leaving 2 bases not matched to a gene. The T cells that were sequenced for TCR beta were CD8+ and CD4+ cells from blood. In contrast to the negatively isolated CD8+ and CD4+ T cells, TEMRA cells were FACS-enriched. This clonotype was found a few times.

The sequenced sample consisted of CD4+ T cells from PBMCs. The TCR was taken from a human donor with multiple sclerosis. This sequence joins TRBV6-6 and TRBJ1-2; 9 bases fit TRBD1. The CDR3 sequence is CASSADRGYGYTF. CDR3 nucleotides: TGTGCCAGCAGTGCGGACAGGGGCTATGGCTACACCTTC.